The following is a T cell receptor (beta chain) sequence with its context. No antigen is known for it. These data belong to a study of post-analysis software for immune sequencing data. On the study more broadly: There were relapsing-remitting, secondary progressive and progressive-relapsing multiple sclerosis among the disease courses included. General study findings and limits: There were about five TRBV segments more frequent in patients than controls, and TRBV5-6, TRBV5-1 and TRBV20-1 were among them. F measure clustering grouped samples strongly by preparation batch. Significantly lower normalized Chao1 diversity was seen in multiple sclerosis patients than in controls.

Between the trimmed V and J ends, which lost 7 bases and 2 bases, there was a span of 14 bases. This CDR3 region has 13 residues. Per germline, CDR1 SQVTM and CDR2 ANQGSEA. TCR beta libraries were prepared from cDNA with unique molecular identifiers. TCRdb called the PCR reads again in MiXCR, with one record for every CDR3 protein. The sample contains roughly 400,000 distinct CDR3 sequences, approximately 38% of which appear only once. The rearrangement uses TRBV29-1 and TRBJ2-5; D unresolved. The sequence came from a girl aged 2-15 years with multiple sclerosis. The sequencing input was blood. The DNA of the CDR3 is TGCAGCGAGGGCCGCAGGCCTCAAGAGACCCAGTACTTC. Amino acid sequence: CSEGRRPQETQYF.